The text below deals with one TCR beta chain. V was shortened by 3 bases and J by 10 bases, with 10 bases between the two germline ends. The CDR3 contains 13 residues. Germline V CDR1 and CDR2: SGHDN, FVKESK. This entry belongs to a study of blood T cell repertoires in COVID-19. On the study more broadly: Samples taken during acute and convalescent COVID-19 were collected in the United States, Italy and Spain. PBMCs, B-cell-depleted T cells, or T cells were the source of the cDNA or gDNA that made up the material.

Original methodology: Amplification from reference gene primers served as the basis for estimated nucleated cell counts. Produced via immunoSEQ multiplex PCR; TCRdb's table is partial and in-frame only. The V and J calls and clone size are taken from that table; D and trimming were inferred from the DNA. The table records around 140,000 clones, approximately 80% of them present only once. Sequenced: peripheral blood. This clonotype was sampled from a man aged 65 to 79 who had recovered from COVID-19. J is TRBJ1-6 and V is TRBV14; D is ambiguous. The CDR3 DNA sequence: TGTGCCAGCAGCCAGGGAGGACGCTCACCCCTCCACTTT. It yields the protein CASSQGGRSPLHF.